These 25 T cell receptor beta chains were sequenced from one sample in a study of OX40 agonist ivuxolimab in advanced cancers. Assay used: immunoSEQ multiplex PCR; TCRdb lists only in-frame clones, some missing. The sample records more than 100,000 clones, just over 90% being singletons. Sequences were derived from CD4+ or CD8+ T cells sorted from blood, sampled in a trial of the OX40 agonist ivuxolimab. Source of these receptors: an adult with an advanced solid tumor such as melanoma, head and neck, liver or kidney cancer.

Only one count was recorded for this clone. The chain links TRBV7-2 to TRBJ1-2; D unclear. Germline V CDR1 and CDR2: SGHTA, FQGNSA. This CDR3 is 14 amino acids long. With 5 bases removed from V and 1 base from J, the gap between germline ends came to 11 bases. CDR3 bases: TGTGCCAGCAGCACGCGTCAACTTAACTATGGCTACACCTTC. It specifies CASSTRQLNYGYTF.

The CDR3 region has the DNA TGTGCCAGCAGGCCGTTTCAGTCAATCGATGAGCAGTTCTTC. This sequence encodes CASRPFQSIDEQFF. The V call is TRBV5-5, the J call TRBJ2-1; D gene uncertain. CDR1 SGHKS and CDR2 YYEKEE come from the germline V gene (reference sequence). The CDR3 has 14 residues. V shed 5 bases and J shed 8 bases, with 17 bases lying between them. The whole variable domain, remainder taken from reference TRBV5-5 and TRBJ2-1, is DAGVTQSPTHLIKTRGQQVTLRCSPISGHKSVSWYQQVLGQGPQFIFQYYEKEERGRGNFPDRFSARQFPNYSSELNVNALLLGDSALYLCASRPFQSIDEQFFGPGTRLTVL.

The chain couples TRBV5-6 to TRBJ1-1; perhaps TRBD1 as D (6 bases). The CDR3 runs 16 residues. V was clipped by 3 bases and J by 0 bases, with 15 bases between them. Germline CDR1 and CDR2: SGHDT and YYEEEE. This CDR3 is CASSSRGPLMNTEAFF. In nucleotides, the CDR3 is TGTGCCAGCAGCTCCAGGGGCCCTCTTATGAACACTGAAGCTTTCTTT.

The J gene is TRBJ2-7, the V gene TRBV11-2, with a possible D match to TRBD1 (6 bases). Germline V gene lookup returns CDR1 SGHAT and CDR2 FQNNGV. The CDR3 has 17 amino acids. Trimming removed 0 bases at V and 1 base at J, with 16 bases between. Here the CDR3 reads CASSLDGARTGSYEQYF. As DNA, the CDR3 is TGTGCCAGCAGCTTAGATGGGGCCCGTACAGGGTCCTACGAGCAGTACTTC.

The chain is built from TRBV4-1 and TRBJ1-3; D is unclear. The V and J ends lost 1 base and 0 bases respectively, with 4 bases between them. The CDR3 is 14 amino acids. The germline gives CDR1 MGHRA, CDR2 YSYEKL. CDR3 DNA: TGCGCCAGCAGCCAAGCCCCCTCTGGAAACACCATATATTTT. As protein: CASSQAPSGNTIYF.

V and J are TRBV20-1 and TRBJ1-1; D call uncertain. CDR3 size: 11 residues. Germline lookup yields CDR1 DFQATT and CDR2 SNEGSKA (reference sequence). Trimming removed 3 bases from V and 11 bases from J, with 13 bases in between. This chain's CDR3 is CSASQNRRAFF. The CDR3 nucleotides read TGCAGTGCTAGTCAAAACCGGAGGGCTTTCTTT.

The J gene is TRBJ1-5, the V gene TRBV5-1; possible D gene TRBD1, 6 bases. Trimming cost V 0 bases and J 8 bases, with 15 bases left between them. CDR3 length equals 15 residues. The germline CDR1 and CDR2 sequences are SGHRS and YFSETQ. The CDR3 DNA reads as TGCGCCAGCAGCTTGGATGGTAGGGGGTGGGAGCCCCAGCATTTT. Protein: CASSLDGRGWEPQHF.

The chain links TRBV18 to TRBJ1-6, with 9 bases that match TRBD1. From germline, CDR1 is KGHSH and CDR2 LQKENI. V lost 5 bases and J lost 7; bases outside the gene matches: 3. This CDR3 contains 14 residues. The CDR3 region is CASSSGQGNSPLHF. DNA for the CDR3: TGTGCCAGCTCATCTGGACAGGGGAATTCACCCCTCCACTTT.

The gene calls are TRBV5-5 and TRBJ1-6; D is uncertain. The CDR3 is 15 residues long. Germline CDR1 is SGHKS and CDR2 is YYEKEE (reference sequence). Trimming took off 0 bases at V and 2 bases at J, with 6 bases between the two ends. This CDR3 reads CASSLAGAYNSPLHF. CDR3 DNA sequence: TGTGCCAGCAGCTTGGCAGGAGCCTATAATTCACCCCTCCACTTT.

The rearrangement joins TRBV5-4 to TRBJ2-7; the D is unclear. Deletions cut 7 bases from V and 6 bases from J, with 17 bases between. Germline V lookup: CDR1 SGHNT, CDR2 YYREEE (reference sequence). This CDR3 has 13 amino acids. Written as DNA, the CDR3 is TGTGCCAGCGGCCCAGATAGGCACACCGAGCAGTACTTC. The encoded protein is CASGPDRHTEQYF.

The chain joins TRBV6-5 to TRBJ1-2; weak D call: TRBD1 (5 bases). Trimming shortened V by 0 bases and J by 1 base, and 6 bases separated the two germline ends. The CDR3 extends over 14 amino acids. Germline V gene sequence: CDR1 MNHEY, CDR2 SVGAGI. The CDR3 DNA is TGTGCCAGCAGTTACTCGGGGCATAACTATGGCTACACCTTC. It yields the protein CASSYSGHNYGYTF.

The chain uses TRBV2 and TRBJ2-3; TRBD1 might be the D (6 bases). Germline CDR1 SNHLY, CDR2 FYNNEI. The ends were cut back, 9 bases at V and 1 base at J, with 11 bases in the middle. This CDR3 has 13 amino acids. CDR3 nucleotides: TGTGCCAGTTCAGGGGTCCGCACAGATACGCAGTATTTT. Encoded protein: CASSGVRTDTQYF. The full variable domain, with the rest looked up from reference TRBV2 and TRBJ2-3, is EPEVTQTPSHQVTQMGQEVILRCVPISNHLYFYWYRQILGQKVEFLVSFYNNEISEKSEIFDDQFSVERPDGSNFTLKIRSTKLEDSAMYFCASSGVRTDTQYFGPGTRLTVL.

The chain has TRBV9 and TRBJ2-7; no clear D. This CDR3 is built from 13 residues. Germline V gives CDR1 SGDLS, CDR2 YYNGEE. V was shortened by 0 bases and J by 3 bases, with 7 bases between the two germline ends. CDR3 sequence: CASSVEAGYEQYF. As DNA, the CDR3 is TGTGCCAGCAGCGTAGAGGCAGGCTACGAGCAGTACTTC.

This chain links TRBV2 with TRBJ2-7; D not resolved. The CDR3 length is 16 residues. Per the germline V gene, CDR1 is SNHLY and CDR2 is FYNNEI. V was cut by 3 bases and J by 1 base, with 16 bases left in between. CDR3 region: CASSDRWEIQSYEQYF. The CDR3 DNA reads as TGTGCCAGCAGTGATCGGTGGGAAATTCAGTCCTACGAGCAGTACTTC.

The gene calls are TRBV28 and TRBJ2-5; D is possibly TRBD1 (6 bases). Germline V gene data show CDR1 as MDHEN and CDR2 as SYDVKM. Deletions cut 3 bases from V and 1 base from J, with 15 bases between. The CDR3 is 16 residues long. The CDR3 DNA follows: TGTGCCAGCAGTTTGAGTGTTGGCAGGGGCCAAGAGACCCAGTACTTC. It specifies CASSLSVGRGQETQYF.

The chain is built from TRBV4-3 and TRBJ2-7; 10 positions agree with TRBD2. CDR3 size: 16 residues. The trim removed 0 bases at V and 4 bases at J, leaving 6 bases unmatched. Germline values: CDR1 LGHNA, CDR2 YSLEER. The CDR3: CASSQDITSGAYEQYF. CDR3 nucleotides: TGCGCCAGCAGCCAAGATATAACTAGCGGGGCGTACGAGCAGTACTTC.

This clone was observed a single time. The chain couples TRBV18 to TRBJ2-1, with D perhaps TRBD2 (5 bases). The germline V and J ends were trimmed by 6 bases and 0 bases, with 15 bases remaining between them. CDR3 length: 16 amino acids. The germline gives CDR1 KGHSH, CDR2 LQKENI. Written as DNA, the CDR3 is TGTGCCAGCTCCCCATCCGAGGGAAGCTCCTACAATGAGCAGTTCTTC. This translates into CASSPSEGSSYNEQFF.

The V call is TRBV5-5, the J call TRBJ1-4; D is possibly TRBD1 (5 bases). The V end lost 4 bases, the J end lost 6 bases, and 13 bases lay between the germline ends. The CDR3 spans 14 residues. The V gene's germline CDR1 is SGHKS and CDR2 YYEKEE (reference sequence). The CDR3 bases are TGTGCCAGCAGCCCCAGGGATTTTTATGAAAAACTGTTTTTT. It encodes CASSPRDFYEKLFF.

Written as DNA, the CDR3 is TGTGCCAGCAGCTTAAGGGACAGCTACGAGCAGTACTTC. Its protein is CASSLRDSYEQYF. The chain joins TRBV7-2 to TRBJ2-7; 7 nucleotides line up with TRBD1. The ends lost 2 bases at V and 3 bases at J; junction bases unmatched: 1. This CDR3 is 13 amino acids long. CDR1 is SGHTA and CDR2 is FQGNSA in the germline V gene.

This CDR3 is CASSLAVSTDTQYF. DNA of the CDR3: TGTGCCAGCAGCTTAGCTGTGAGCACAGATACGCAGTATTTT. The J gene is TRBJ2-3, the V gene TRBV7-3; D is uncertain. The length of the CDR3 is 14 residues. Trimming shortened V by 2 bases and J by 0 bases, and 6 bases separated the two germline ends. The germline gives CDR1 SGHTA, CDR2 FQGTGA.

The chain uses TRBV30 and TRBJ2-5, with TRBD1 matching 8 bases. The germline V gene encodes CDR1 GTSNPN and CDR2 SVGIG (reference sequence). Trimming removed 4 bases from V and 4 bases from J; junction bases left unmatched: 5. This CDR3 region has 13 residues. The CDR3 is CAWKTGVGETQYF. Written as DNA, the CDR3 is TGTGCCTGGAAGACAGGGGTTGGAGAGACCCAGTACTTC.

V usage is TRBV25-1 and J usage is TRBJ2-7; D not resolved. CDR3 length: 14 residues. Germline V gene data show CDR1 as MGHDK and CDR2 as SYGVNS. Deletions cut 2 bases from V and 4 bases from J, with 12 bases between. CDR3 DNA: TGTGCCAGCAGTGAAGTAGTGGAGAGGTACGAGCAGTACTTC. It yields the protein CASSEVVERYEQYF.

V gene TRBV15 combines with J gene TRBJ1-2; 8 bases agree with TRBD1. The CDR3 is 15 residues long. Germline CDR1 reads LNHNV; CDR2 reads YYDKDF (reference sequence). With V trimmed by 3 bases and J by 5 bases, 8 bases remained unmatched. The CDR3 region is CATSRNQDRAYGYTF. The CDR3 DNA is TGTGCCACCAGCAGGAATCAGGACAGGGCGTATGGCTACACCTTC.

V and J are TRBV7-3 and TRBJ2-1, with 8 bases aligning to TRBD2. J was trimmed by 1 base and V by 2 bases; bases with no gene match: 4. In germline, CDR1 is SGHTA, CDR2 FQGTGA. The CDR3 spans 16 residues. The CDR3, as DNA: TGTGCCAGCAGCTTAGTTGGCGGGGGGTCCTACAATGAGCAGTTCTTC. It translates to CASSLVGGGSYNEQFF.

The chain is built from TRBV9 and TRBJ2-5; 9 bases match TRBD2. Unmatched junction bases numbered 4, after V lost 0 bases and J lost 1 base. Germline CDR1 SGDLS, CDR2 YYNGEE. The CDR3 contains 16 residues. The CDR3 DNA sequence: TGTGCCAGCAGCGTAGCCCCGACTAGCGGCCAAGAGACCCAGTACTTC. Encoded protein: CASSVAPTSGQETQYF.